The rows below give T cell receptor beta chains drawn from one sample of a study of cytomegalovirus exposure and HLA in healthy donors. The method was immunoSEQ multiplex PCR; TCRdb's version includes in-frame clones alone and lacks a portion of them. The repertoire holds 55,000 to 65,000 clones, with around nine tenths as singletons. The sample consisted of PBMCs. These receptors were obtained from a young man in good health and CMV-seronegative. Each CDR3 is given with its conserved first and last residue. Fields, in order: V gene, clone size, D gene, CDR3 length, J gene, CDR3 protein, CDR3 DNA. D genes are given only for firm matches. Clone size is stated in some rows and not others, as once, few, many or a class when expanded.

>TRBV5-1|-|TRBD2|15|TRBJ2-7
CASSLDPAGGHQQYF
TGCGCCAGCAGCTTGGATCCAGCGGGAGGCCACCAGCAGTACTTC
>TRBV19|-|TRBD2|16|TRBJ2-1
CASSIAGGPTYNEQFF
TGTGCCAGTAGTATAGCGGGAGGTCCCACCTACAATGAGCAGTTCTTC
>TRBV27|-|TRBD2|16|TRBJ2-7
CASSLAPAGGMYEQYF
TGTGCCAGCAGCTTAGCACCAGCGGGAGGAATGTACGAGCAGTACTTC
>TRBV6-1|once|TRBD2|15|TRBJ2-7
CASSVLEGTTYEQYF
TGTGCCAGCAGTGTCCTGGAGGGGACTACCTACGAGCAGTACTTC
>TRBV11-3|-|TRBD2|16|TRBJ2-1
CASSPGWTSGNNEQFF
TGTGCCAGCAGCCCGGGCTGGACTAGCGGAAACAATGAGCAGTTCTTC
>TRBV7-2|-|-|14|TRBJ2-1
CASSLSRGSNEQFF
TGTGCCAGCAGCTTAAGTAGGGGGAGCAATGAGCAGTTCTTC
>TRBV28|-|TRBD2|15|TRBJ2-1
CASSLAGGPSGEQFF
TGTGCCAGCAGTTTGGCGGGAGGGCCTTCGGGTGAGCAGTTCTTC
>TRBV28|-|TRBD1|14|TRBJ1-5
CASSLGQGYQPQHF
TGTGCCAGCAGTTTGGGACAGGGCTATCAGCCCCAGCATTTT
>TRBV28|-|TRBD2|16|TRBJ2-3
CASSSGTSGSGDTQYF
TGTGCCAGCAGTTCCGGGACTAGCGGGAGCGGGGATACGCAGTATTTT
>TRBV6-6|-|TRBD2|12|TRBJ2-5
CASSSGRETQYF
TGTGCCAGCAGTAGCGGGAGAGAGACCCAGTACTTC
>TRBV18|-|-|15|TRBJ1-1
CASSPPNRVNTEAFF
TGTGCCAGCTCACCACCGAACAGGGTGAACACTGAAGCTTTCTTT
>TRBV27|-|-|16|TRBJ2-3
CASSSEPRFRTDTQYF
TGTGCCAGCAGTTCGGAGCCGCGTTTCAGAACAGATACGCAGTATTTT
>TRBV7-6|-|-|15|TRBJ2-5
CASSFQGGAQETQYF
TGTGCCAGCAGCTTTCAGGGCGGAGCACAGGAGACCCAGTACTTC
>TRBV12-5|-|TRBD1|16|TRBJ1-2
CASGLGQGGFNYGYTF
TGTGCTAGTGGTTTGGGTCAGGGGGGATTTAACTATGGCTACACCTTC
>TRBV29-1|-|TRBD2|15|TRBJ2-5
CSVDFAGGYGETQYF
TGCAGCGTTGATTTCGCGGGGGGCTACGGAGAGACCCAGTACTTC
>TRBV6-5|-|-|11|TRBJ2-7
CASTEQGKQYF
TGTGCCAGCACAGAGCAGGGGAAGCAGTACTTC
>TRBV2|once|-|14|TRBJ1-1
CASSSGVGFTEAFF
TGTGCCAGCAGTTCCGGGGTTGGATTCACTGAAGCTTTCTTT
>TRBV7-9|once|-|14|TRBJ2-7
CASSLAAGPYEQYF
TGTGCCAGCAGCTTAGCGGCAGGCCCCTACGAGCAGTACTTC
>TRBV5-1|-|-|13|TRBJ2-1
CASSLPERDEQFF
TGCGCCAGCAGCTTACCCGAGCGGGATGAGCAGTTCTTC
>TRBV11-2|-|TRBD2|17|TRBJ2-1
CASSPRLAGGSYNEQFF
TGTGCCAGCAGCCCCCGACTAGCGGGAGGATCCTACAATGAGCAGTTCTTC
>TRBV28|-|-|12|TRBJ2-1
CASRQTRNEQFF
TGTGCCAGCAGACAAACCCGAAATGAGCAGTTCTTC
>TRBV6-5|-|-|16|TRBJ2-2
CASSYLLAGNTGELFF
TGTGCCAGCAGTTACCTCTTGGCAGGGAACACCGGGGAGCTGTTTTTT
>TRBV10-3|-|TRBD2|17|TRBJ2-2
CASSLLTGLAASGELFF
TGTGCCAGCAGTCTCCTTACGGGACTAGCAGCCTCCGGGGAGCTGTTTTTT
>TRBV5-5|-|TRBD1|15|TRBJ2-1
CASSFTGGAYNEQFF
TGTGCCAGCAGCTTTACAGGGGGCGCCTACAATGAGCAGTTCTTC
>TRBV27|-|-|13|TRBJ2-1
CASSLLPYNEQFF
TGTGCCAGCAGTTTACTTCCCTACAATGAGCAGTTCTTC
>TRBV6-4|-|TRBD2|14|TRBJ2-1
CASSVSGWENEQFF
TGTGCCAGCAGTGTTAGCGGGTGGGAAAATGAGCAGTTCTTC
>TRBV7-7|-|TRBD2|14|TRBJ2-2
CASSLAGAAGELFF
TGTGCTAGCAGCCTAGCGGGGGCGGCCGGGGAGCTGTTTTTT
>TRBV10-3|once|-|13|TRBJ2-7
CAIRPDSYYEQYF
TGTGCCATCAGGCCGGACAGCTATTACGAGCAGTACTTC
>TRBV6-5|-|-|15|TRBJ1-5
CASSYSGSRYQPQHF
TGTGCCAGCAGTTACTCGGGGAGTCGGTATCAGCCCCAGCATTTT
>TRBV18|-|-|17|TRBJ2-4
CASSPRRRLEALDIQYF
TGTGCCAGCTCACCCAGACGTAGACTAGAAGCGTTGGACATTCAGTACTTC
>TRBV19|once|-|11|TRBJ2-5
CASRGGRTQYF
TGTGCCAGTAGAGGGGGTAGGACCCAGTACTTC
>TRBV7-8|few|TRBD2|18|TRBJ2-1
CASSLGTSGGSSYNEQFF
TGTGCCAGCAGCTTAGGGACTAGCGGAGGAAGCTCCTACAATGAGCAGTTCTTC
>TRBV5-4|-|TRBD2|16|TRBJ2-7
CASSPRHSGSTYEQYF
TGTGCCAGCAGCCCTCGACATAGCGGGAGTACCTACGAGCAGTACTTC
>TRBV28|-|-|18|TRBJ2-7
CASSLLVFRGTPTHEQYF
TGTGCCAGCAGTTTATTAGTCTTTCGGGGAACCCCCACCCACGAGCAGTACTTC
>TRBV13|-|TRBD2|16|TRBJ2-1
CASSLAGGSGDNEQFF
TGTGCCAGCAGCTTAGCTGGCGGGAGCGGTGACAATGAGCAGTTCTTC
>TRBV7-9|-|TRBD2|14|TRBJ2-7
CASTFSGSINEQYF
TGTGCCAGCACCTTTAGCGGGAGTATCAACGAGCAGTACTTC
>TRBV10-2|-|-|17|TRBJ2-3
CASSESGGGYITDTQYF
TGCGCCAGCAGTGAGAGCGGTGGCGGGTATATCACAGATACGCAGTATTTT
>TRBV6-1|-|TRBD2|16|TRBJ2-2
CASSDLAGGPDGELFF
TGTGCCAGCAGTGATCTAGCGGGAGGGCCGGACGGGGAGCTGTTTTTT
>TRBV28|-|TRBD1|13|TRBJ2-7
CASKDRVPDEQYF
TGTGCCAGCAAGGACAGGGTTCCCGACGAGCAGTACTTC
>TRBV5-6|-|-|14|TRBJ1-5
CASKPRASNQPQHF
TGTGCCAGCAAGCCGCGGGCTAGCAATCAGCCCCAGCATTTT